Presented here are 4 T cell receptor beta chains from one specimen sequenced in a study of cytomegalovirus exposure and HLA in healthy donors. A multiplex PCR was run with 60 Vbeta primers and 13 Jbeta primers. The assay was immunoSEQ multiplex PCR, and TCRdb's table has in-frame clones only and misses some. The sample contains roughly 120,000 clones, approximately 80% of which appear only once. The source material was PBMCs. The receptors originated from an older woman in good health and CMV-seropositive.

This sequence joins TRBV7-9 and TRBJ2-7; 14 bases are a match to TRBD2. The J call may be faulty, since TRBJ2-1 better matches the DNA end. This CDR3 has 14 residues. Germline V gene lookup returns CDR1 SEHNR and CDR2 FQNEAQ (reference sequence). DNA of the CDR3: TGTGCCAGCAGCGGGACTAGCGGGAGTTACGAGCAGTTCTTC. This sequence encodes CASSGTSGSYEQFF.

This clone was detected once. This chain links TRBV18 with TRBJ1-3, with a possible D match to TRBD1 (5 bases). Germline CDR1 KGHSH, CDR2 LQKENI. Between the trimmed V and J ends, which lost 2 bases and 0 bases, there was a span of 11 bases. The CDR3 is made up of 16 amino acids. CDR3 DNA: TGTGCCAGCTCACCAGTACAGGAGTTCTCTGGAAACACCATATATTTT. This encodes CASSPVQEFSGNTIYF.

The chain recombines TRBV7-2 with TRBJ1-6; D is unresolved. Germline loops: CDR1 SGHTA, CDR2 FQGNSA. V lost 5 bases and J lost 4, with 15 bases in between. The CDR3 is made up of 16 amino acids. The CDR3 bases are TGTGCCAGCAGCCCTGCGGTAGGAACTTATAATTCACCCCTCCACTTT. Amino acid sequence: CASSPAVGTYNSPLHF.

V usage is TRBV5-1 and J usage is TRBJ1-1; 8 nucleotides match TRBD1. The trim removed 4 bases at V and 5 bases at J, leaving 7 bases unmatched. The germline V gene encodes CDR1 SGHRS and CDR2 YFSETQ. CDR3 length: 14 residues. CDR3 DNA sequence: TGCGCCAGCAGCGGAGGACAGGGTATAACTGAAGCTTTCTTT. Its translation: CASSGGQGITEAFF.